The following is a T cell receptor beta chain sequence with its context. Its antigen is currently unknown. Antigen-specific CD4+ T cells were expanded with viral peptide pools in the ViraFEST assay before sequencing. Culture proceeded for about ten days, and CD4+ T cells were then isolated. Vaccinated participants had no history of SARS-CoV-2 infection and tested negative for nucleocapsid antibodies. The record originates from a study of vaccination effects on CD4 cells after COVID-19. Sequenced by immunoSEQ multiplex PCR; TCRdb stores in-frame clones only, minus some. The data hold more than 35,000 clones, with about 66% observed a single time. General observations from the study: Clones that were induced by infection or by vaccine showed marked contraction late after vaccination.

Germline V lookup: CDR1 DFQATT, CDR2 SNEGSKA (reference sequence). Trimming cost V 3 bases and J 3 bases, with 11 bases left between them. The CDR3 covers 13 residues. V is TRBV20-1 and J is TRBJ1-1, with a possible D match to TRBD1 (5 bases). The source of this sequence is a human donor who received a COVID-19 vaccine. The sample here was CD4+ T cells from PBMCs cultured with HCoV-OC43 spike peptides, taken before COVID-19 vaccination. Subset reported: HCoV-OC43 spike overlapping peptide pool stimulation. The CDR3 loop reads CSASPGRDTEAFF. The CDR3 DNA is TGCAGTGCTAGTCCAGGGAGAGACACTGAAGCTTTCTTT.